A selection of T cell receptor beta chains follows, all from one sample in a study of blood T cell repertoires in COVID-19. Measured with immunoSEQ multiplex PCR; TCRdb has only the in-frame clones, and not every one. This table holds some 61,000 clones, 86% found once. Sequenced: peripheral blood. The receptors shown here come from a man younger than 45 with acute or convalescent COVID-19. Each CDR3 is given with its conserved first and last residue. D genes are given only for firm matches. Some rows mark clone size as missing; the rest say once, few, many or name a class of expanded clone.

j_gene,d_gene,abundance,v_gene,CDR3nt,CDR3aa
TRBJ1-5,.,.,TRBV28,TGTGCCAGCAGTTTAATCCGGCGGGGGGAATATAGCAATCAGCCCCAGCATTTT,CASSLIRRGEYSNQPQHF
TRBJ2-1,TRBD2,.,TRBV7-2,TGTGCCAGCAGCATAGGACTAGCTTTCAATGAGCAGTTCTTC,CASSIGLAFNEQFF
TRBJ1-5,.,.,TRBV6-5,TGTGCCAGCAGTTACGCATTTGGGGGGGGTCAGCCCCAGCATTTT,CASSYAFGGGQPQHF
TRBJ2-7,.,.,TRBV29-1,TGCAGCGTTGGGGGGCCGACACCCAAAGGCTCCTACGAGCAGTACTTC,CSVGGPTPKGSYEQYF
TRBJ2-3,TRBD1,.,TRBV11-2,TGTGCCAGCAGCTTAGGTACAGGGGGCCGCACAGATACGCAGTATTTT,CASSLGTGGRTDTQYF
TRBJ2-1,.,.,TRBV7-2,TGTGCCAGCAGCTTAGCCAGGGACAATGAGCAGTTCTTC,CASSLARDNEQFF
TRBJ2-2,TRBD2,.,TRBV7-3,TGTGCCAGCAGCTCGGGACTAGCGGGAGGGCCGTTCGGGGAGCTGTTTTTT,CASSSGLAGGPFGELFF
TRBJ2-2,TRBD1,.,TRBV5-1,TGCGCCTCCAGAAGTGGTTCCTGGGGGACAGATAACACCGGGGAGCTGTTTTTT,CASRSGSWGTDNTGELFF
TRBJ2-2,TRBD2,.,TRBV10-2,TGCGCCAGCAGTGAGACAAGCGGGAGGCCGAACACCGGGGAGCTGTTTTTT,CASSETSGRPNTGELFF
TRBJ1-2,.,.,TRBV4-1,TGCGCCAGCAGCGAGATGGCGGATGATGGCTACACCTTC,CASSEMADDGYTF
TRBJ2-1,.,.,TRBV19,TGTGCCAGTAGTATTCATTTCTCCTACAATGAGCAGTTCTTC,CASSIHFSYNEQFF
TRBJ2-7,.,.,TRBV5-1,TGCGCCAGCAGCACGGAACAGGGTTACGAGCAGTACTTC,CASSTEQGYEQYF
TRBJ2-3,TRBD1,.,TRBV18,TGTGCCAGCTCACCACCGACAGGGGGCAGTGGGGCAGATACGCAGTATTTT,CASSPPTGGSGADTQYF
TRBJ2-5,.,once,TRBV9,TGTGCCAGCAGCCCCCGGGACTCCCAAGAGACCCAGTACTTC,CASSPRDSQETQYF
TRBJ2-5,TRBD1,.,TRBV29-1,TGCAGCGTTGACAGGGGGCTGGAGACCCAGTACTTC,CSVDRGLETQYF
TRBJ2-1,.,.,TRBV10-3,TGTGCCATCAGTGGTTGGGGCAAGGATGAGCAGTTCTTC,CAISGWGKDEQFF
TRBJ1-6,.,.,TRBV24-1,TGTGCCACCAGTGCCTCAGGAAATAATTCACCCCTCCACTTT,CATSASGNNSPLHF
TRBJ2-7,.,.,TRBV7-2,TGTGCCAGCAGCTTAGGGCAGGGAGGATCAACCTACGAGCAGTACTTC,CASSLGQGGSTYEQYF
TRBJ2-7,TRBD2,.,TRBV4-1,TGCGCCAGCAGCCACCGAGGGGGGACTAGCGGGAGAACTAACGCCTACGAGCAGTACTTC,CASSHRGGTSGRTNAYEQYF
TRBJ2-2,.,.,TRBV9,TGTGCCAGCAGCGCCGACAGATACACCGGGGAGCTGTTTTTT,CASSADRYTGELFF
TRBJ2-1,TRBD2,.,TRBV29-1,TGCAGCTCCGAGCGGGGGTCCTACAATGAGCAGTTCTTC,CSSERGSYNEQFF
TRBJ2-1,TRBD2,.,TRBV19,TGTGCCAGTAGCACCGGGACTAATTCTTACAATGAGCAGTTCTTC,CASSTGTNSYNEQFF
TRBJ1-1,TRBD1,few,TRBV7-2,TGTGCCAGCAGTCGACAGGGGAACACTGAAGCTTTCTTT,CASSRQGNTEAFF
TRBJ2-7,TRBD1,few,TRBV28,TGTGCCAGCAGTTTAAATAAGTGGGGACAGGGGGCTTCCTACGAGCAGTACTTC,CASSLNKWGQGASYEQYF
TRBJ1-2,TRBD1,.,TRBV28,TGTGCCAGCAGTGGACAGGGGGCGGACTATGGCTACACCTTC,CASSGQGADYGYTF
TRBJ2-7,TRBD2,.,TRBV5-1,TGCGCCAGCAAGCGGGGGTACGAGCAGTACTTC,CASKRGYEQYF
TRBJ1-1,TRBD1,.,TRBV5-1,TGCGCCAGCAGCCGGGAGGGACAGGGCACTGAAGCTTTCTTT,CASSREGQGTEAFF
TRBJ1-2,.,.,TRBV21-1,TGTGCCAGCAGCCCGTCGACAGGGGCACGGGATATTGGCTACACCTTC,CASSPSTGARDIGYTF
TRBJ2-5,TRBD2,.,TRBV30,TGTGCCTGGAGTACTAGCGGGATCCAAGAGACCCAGTACTTC,CAWSTSGIQETQYF
TRBJ1-2,.,.,TRBV21-1,TGTGCCACCCAGGGAGGCTATGGCTACACCTTC,CATQGGYGYTF
TRBJ2-5,TRBD2,.,TRBV13,TGTGCCAGCAGCCGACCGGGACTAGCGGGAGAGACCCAGTACTTC,CASSRPGLAGETQYF